Listed here are 7 T cell receptor beta chains from one sample, sequenced in a study of cytotoxic CD8 clonotypes in ibrutinib-treated CLL. TCRdb's copy holds only in-frame clones and misses some; the assay was immunoSEQ multiplex PCR. The sample consists of 35,000 to 45,000 clones, 70% to 80% of them appearing once. The source was PBMCs, collected at disease progression, from a patient treated with ibrutinib. These receptors came from a human donor with chronic lymphocytic leukemia.

The chain recombines TRBV5-1 with TRBJ1-1, with D perhaps matching TRBD1 (5 bases). Trimming stripped 0 bases from V and 3 bases from J, with 18 bases between. From germline, CDR1 is SGHRS and CDR2 YFSETQ. The CDR3 length is 17 residues. Here the CDR3 reads CASSLGTRISGDTEAFF. The CDR3 bases are TGCGCCAGCAGCTTGGGGACAAGGATTTCGGGGGACACTGAAGCTTTCTTT.

The chain employs TRBV5-6 and TRBJ1-2, with D perhaps matching TRBD1 (5 bases). CDR3 length equals 13 residues. The ends were cut back, 1 base at V and 10 bases at J, with 14 bases in the middle. Germline CDR1 and CDR2: SGHDT and YYEEEE. The CDR3 is CASSLRAGLHYTF. The DNA for the CDR3 is TGTGCCAGCAGCTTGCGGGCAGGGTTGCACTACACCTTC.

This chain connects TRBV7-9 to TRBJ2-7; the D gene could be TRBD1 or TRBD2 (5 bases each). There are 12 residues in the CDR3. V gave up 8 bases and J gave up 5 bases, with 13 bases separating them. The germline V gene has CDR1 SEHNR and CDR2 FQNEAQ (reference sequence). The CDR3 sequence: CASQPVGDEQYF. The CDR3 DNA sequence: TGTGCCAGCCAACCCGTGGGGGACGAGCAGTACTTC. Combining the CDR3 with reference TRBV7-9 and TRBJ2-7 gives the whole variable domain DTGVSQNPRHKITKRGQNVTFRCDPISEHNRLYWYRQTLGQGPEFLTYFQNEAQLEKSRLLSDRFSAERPKGSFSTLEIQRTEQGDSAMYLCASQPVGDEQYFGPGTRLTVT.

J is TRBJ2-7 and V is TRBV7-9, with D uncertain. The CDR3 is 12 amino acids. Germline assignment: CDR1 SEHNR and CDR2 FQNEAQ (reference sequence). V was shortened by 1 base and J by 3 bases, with 4 bases between the two germline ends. The CDR3 region is CASSLERYEQYF. DNA of the CDR3: TGTGCCAGCAGCTTAGAACGCTACGAGCAGTACTTC. Full variable domain (outside the CDR3, taken from reference TRBV7-9 and TRBJ2-7): DTGVSQNPRHKITKRGQNVTFRCDPISEHNRLYWYRQTLGQGPEFLTYFQNEAQLEKSRLLSDRFSAERPKGSFSTLEIQRTEQGDSAMYLCASSLERYEQYFGPGTRLTVT.

The rearrangement uses TRBV5-4 and TRBJ2-7; 9 bases fit TRBD2. Germline V lookup: CDR1 SGHNT, CDR2 YYREEE (reference sequence). The CDR3 is 15 residues long. V was pared by 3 bases and J by 4 bases, with 8 bases of the junction left unmatched. CDR3 in DNA: TGTGCCAGCAGCTCGGCGGGGGGGCCTAGTTACGAGCAGTACTTC. Its translation: CASSSAGGPSYEQYF.

V usage is TRBV5-1 and J usage is TRBJ2-5; TRBD2 matches 16 bases. Trimming took 4 bases from V and 3 from J; bases not matched to a gene: 3. The germline CDR1 and CDR2 sequences are SGHRS and YFSETQ. The CDR3 is 16 amino acids. The CDR3 DNA reads TGCGCCAGCAGCCCTGGGACTAGCGGGGGGGAAGAGACCCAGTACTTC. This encodes CASSPGTSGGEETQYF.

This chain links TRBV10-3 with TRBJ1-1; TRBD1 matches at 7 bases. From germline, CDR1 is ENHRY and CDR2 SYGVKD. This CDR3 is 13 amino acids long. V was clipped by 6 bases and J by 2 bases; unmatched bases: 3. In DNA form, the CDR3 reads TGTGCCATCAGGGGACAGCCCAACACTGAAGCTTTCTTT. It specifies CAIRGQPNTEAFF.